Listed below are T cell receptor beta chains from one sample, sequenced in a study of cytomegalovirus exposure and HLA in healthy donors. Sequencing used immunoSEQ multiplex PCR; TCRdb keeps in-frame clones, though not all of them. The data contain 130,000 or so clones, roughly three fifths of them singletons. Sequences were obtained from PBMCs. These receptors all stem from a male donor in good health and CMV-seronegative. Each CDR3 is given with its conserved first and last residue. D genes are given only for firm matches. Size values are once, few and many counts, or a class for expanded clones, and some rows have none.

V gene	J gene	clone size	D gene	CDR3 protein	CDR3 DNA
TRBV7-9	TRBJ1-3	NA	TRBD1	CASSLGIGDRFGGNTIYF	TGTGCCAGCAGCTTAGGGATAGGGGACAGGTTTGGCGGAAACACCATATATTTT
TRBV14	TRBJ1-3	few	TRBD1	CASSQGTGVAGNTIYF	TGTGCCAGCAGCCAAGGGACAGGGGTAGCTGGAAACACCATATATTTT
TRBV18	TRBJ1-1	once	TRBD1	CASSQTRDRDWRAFF	TGTGCCAGCTCGCAGACAAGGGACAGGGATTGGAGAGCTTTCTTT
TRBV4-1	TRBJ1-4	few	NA	CASSPEGRLINEKLFF	TGCGCCAGCAGCCCCGAGGGTCGTCTGATTAATGAAAAACTGTTTTTT
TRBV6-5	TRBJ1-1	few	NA	CASSYVYNSNTEAFF	TGTGCCAGCAGTTACGTGTACAATTCCAACACTGAAGCTTTCTTT
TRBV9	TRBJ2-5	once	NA	CASSAQGFRETQYF	TGTGCCAGCAGCGCACAGGGCTTCAGGGAGACCCAGTACTTC
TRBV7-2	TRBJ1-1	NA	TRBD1	CASSLPRGRENTEAFF	TGTGCCAGCAGCTTACCCAGGGGGCGCGAGAACACTGAAGCTTTCTTT
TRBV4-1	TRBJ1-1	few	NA	CASSQDERRVRNTEAFF	TGCGCCAGCAGCCAAGATGAGCGACGCGTGAGGAACACTGAAGCTTTCTTT
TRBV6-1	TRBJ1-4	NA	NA	CASSEAAGEDEKLFF	TGTGCCAGCAGTGAAGCTGCAGGGGAAGACGAAAAACTGTTTTTT
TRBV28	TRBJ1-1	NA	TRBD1	CASRTPWQGARTEAFF	TGTGCCAGCAGGACCCCGTGGCAGGGGGCGAGAACTGAAGCTTTCTTT
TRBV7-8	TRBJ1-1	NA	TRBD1	CASSSNRGEAFF	TGTGCCAGCAGCTCAAACAGGGGAGAAGCTTTCTTT
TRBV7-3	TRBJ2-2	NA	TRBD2	CASSSQPGGPNTGELFF	TGTGCCAGCAGCTCCCAGCCGGGGGGACCGAACACCGGGGAGCTGTTTTTT
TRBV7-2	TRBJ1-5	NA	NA	CASSPGPQGHFSNQPQHF	TGTGCCAGCAGCCCGGGCCCCCAGGGGCACTTTAGCAATCAGCCCCAGCATTTT
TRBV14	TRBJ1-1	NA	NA	CASSPLGQYEAFF	TGTGCCAGCAGCCCGCTAGGACAGTATGAAGCTTTCTTT
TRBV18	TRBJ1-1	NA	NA	CASSPGPHPASTEAFF	TGTGCCAGCTCACCGGGCCCTCATCCGGCAAGCACTGAAGCTTTCTTT
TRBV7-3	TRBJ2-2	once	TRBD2	CASSLNGGAGGELFF	TGTGCCAGCAGCTTAAACGGGGGGGCTGGCGGGGAGCTGTTTTTT
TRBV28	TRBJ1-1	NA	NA	CASSLGQSNTEAFF	TGTGCCAGCAGTTTAGGGCAGTCGAACACTGAAGCTTTCTTT
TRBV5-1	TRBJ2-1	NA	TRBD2	CASSRLAGRMISYNEQFF	TGCGCCAGCAGCCGACTAGCGGGGAGAATGATCTCCTACAATGAGCAGTTCTTC
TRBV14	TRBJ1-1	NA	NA	CASSHPTVNTEAFF	TGTGCCAGCAGCCACCCGACAGTGAACACTGAAGCTTTCTTT
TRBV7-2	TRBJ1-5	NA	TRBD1	CASGTGGQPQHF	TGTGCCAGCGGGACAGGGGGGCAGCCCCAGCATTTT
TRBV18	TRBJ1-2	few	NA	CASSPLTVMEDGYTF	TGTGCCAGCTCACCACTAACGGTGATGGAGGATGGCTACACCTTC
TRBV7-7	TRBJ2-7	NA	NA	CASSLRDGQFYEQYF	TGTGCCAGCAGCTTACGCGATGGACAGTTCTACGAGCAGTACTTC
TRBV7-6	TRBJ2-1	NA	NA	CASSSSPLRYNEQFF	TGTGCCAGCAGCTCGAGCCCACTTAGATACAATGAGCAGTTCTTC
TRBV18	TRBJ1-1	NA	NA	CASSPQSGNTEAFF	TGTGCCAGCTCACCCCAAAGCGGGAACACTGAAGCTTTCTTT
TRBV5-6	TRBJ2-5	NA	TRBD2	CASSLPFASGKETQYF	TGTGCCAGCAGCTTACCTTTTGCTAGCGGTAAAGAGACCCAGTACTTC
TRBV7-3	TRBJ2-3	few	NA	CASSLQSGTDTQYF	TGTGCCAGCAGCTTACAGTCTGGCACAGATACGCAGTATTTT